These T cell receptor beta chains were read from a single sample in a study of T cells in Graves' hyperthyroidism and ophthalmopathy. Each CDR3 protein is one row after TCRdb ran MiXCR on the multiplex PCR reads. Of approximately 410,000 distinct CDR3 sequences listed, over 12% are singletons. Sequencing was done on a sample of blood. The receptors shown here come from a man between 18 and 35 years old with Graves' ophthalmopathy. Each CDR3 is given with its conserved first and last residue. The D gene is left open where the match is weak. Clone size is shown for a subset of rows, as once, few, many or a class of expanded clone.

j_gene | abundance | v_gene | d_gene | CDR3nt | CDR3aa
TRBJ1-2 | NA | TRBV12-3/TRBV12-4 | NA | TGTGCCAGCAGTATGGGTGGGGACCATGGCTACACCTTC | CASSMGGDHGYTF
TRBJ1-1 | NA | TRBV5-1 | NA | TGCGCCAGCAGCTCGGCCCCAGGGTATGACACTGAAGCTTTCTTT | CASSSAPGYDTEAFF
TRBJ2-1 | many | TRBV2 | TRBD1 | TGTGCCAGCAGTGAAGAGGGGGCAAGTAATGAGCAGTTCTTC | CASSEEGASNEQFF
TRBJ2-2 | many | TRBV30 | NA | TGTGCCCGCCGGACGGGTCTCACCGGGGAGCTGTTTTTT | CARRTGLTGELFF
TRBJ2-2 | many | TRBV2 | NA | TGTGCCAGCATAGTCACGAACACCGGGGAGCTGTTTTTT | CASIVTNTGELFF
TRBJ2-5 | NA | TRBV5-1 | TRBD2 | TGCGCCAGCAGCTTGGTCGGGACTAGCAGGGCCCGGACCCAGTACTTC | CASSLVGTSRARTQYF
TRBJ1-5 | many | TRBV9 | NA | TGTGCCAGCAGCGTAGATCCCGGGCCTGATCAGCCCCAGCATTTT | CASSVDPGPDQPQHF
TRBJ1-2 | once | TRBV27 | TRBD1 | TGTGCCAGCAGACCGGGACAGGAGACCTATGGCTACACCTTC | CASRPGQETYGYTF
TRBJ2-1 | NA | TRBV19 | NA | TGTGCCAGTAGTGCCCTCCCTTATGAGCAGTTCTTC | CASSALPYEQFF
TRBJ1-2 | many | TRBV7-2 | TRBD1 | TGTGCCAGCAGCTTAGGCGGGACAGACACTAACTATGGCTACACCTTC | CASSLGGTDTNYGYTF
TRBJ1-1 | NA | TRBV30 | NA | TGTGCCTCGGACAGTTTCTTAATGAACACTGAAGCTTTCTTT | CASDSFLMNTEAFF
TRBJ1-1 | few | TRBV19 | NA | TGTGCCAGTAGTATAGATCTTGTGGTCTTGAACACTGAAGCTTTCTTT | CASSIDLVVLNTEAFF
TRBJ2-1 | many | TRBV6-1 | TRBD2 | TGTGCCAGCAGTGAACTAGCGGGAGAAATGGATGAGCAGTTCTTC | CASSELAGEMDEQFF